The rows below give T cell receptor beta chains drawn from one sample of a study of blood T cell repertoires in COVID-19. This table comes from immunoSEQ multiplex PCR, and its TCRdb copy is limited to in-frame clones, with some not included. The sample includes about 340,000 clones, 92% seen only once; the top ten take under 20%. Sequenced: PBMCs or T cells enriched from blood (not recorded which). The receptors were sampled from a woman aged 25-40 years who had recovered from COVID-19. Both conserved end residues are part of each CDR3. A D gene is named only where the DNA matches it firmly. Expanded clones are given a class, and other clones once, few, many or no size at all.

V	D	J	size	CDR3	DNA
TRBV6-2/TRBV6-3	-	TRBJ2-3	-	CASSYTGDTTDTQYF	TGTGCCAGCAGTTATACGGGTGATACCACAGATACGCAGTATTTT
TRBV10-3	-	TRBJ1-2	-	CATRRDGDGYTF	TGTGCCACCCGCCGGGATGGGGATGGCTACACCTTC
TRBV28	TRBD1	TRBJ1-2	-	CASSLGQSNYGYTF	TGTGCCAGCAGTTTGGGACAGAGTAACTATGGCTACACCTTC
TRBV10-1	TRBD1	TRBJ1-2	-	CASSELGQGYYGYTF	TGCGCCAGCAGTGAGCTGGGACAGGGGTACTATGGCTACACCTTC
TRBV7-9	-	TRBJ1-2	once	CASSPRESYGYTF	TGTGCCAGCAGCCCCCGGGAGTCCTATGGCTACACCTTC
TRBV19	TRBD2	TRBJ2-7	-	CASSMKRGSYEQYF	TGTGCCAGTAGTATGAAGCGGGGGTCTTACGAGCAGTACTTC
TRBV19	-	TRBJ1-1	-	CASKKGIAEAFF	TGTGCCAGTAAAAAGGGGATAGCTGAAGCTTTCTTT
TRBV7-8	TRBD1	TRBJ1-3	-	CASSSTGTGNTIYF	TGTGCCAGCAGCTCGACAGGGACTGGAAACACCATATATTTT
TRBV7-3	TRBD2	TRBJ2-1	-	CASSLTRLAGGAYNEQFF	TGTGCCAGCAGCTTAACGAGATTAGCGGGGGGCGCCTACAATGAGCAGTTCTTC
TRBV29-1	TRBD1	TRBJ2-7	-	CSVSTGVSSYEQYF	TGCAGCGTATCGACAGGGGTCTCGTCCTACGAGCAGTACTTC
TRBV5-1	TRBD2	TRBJ2-1	-	CASSSRGSGRAYNEQFF	TGCGCCAGCAGCTCGCGGGGTAGCGGGAGGGCCTACAATGAGCAGTTCTTC
TRBV11-2	TRBD1	TRBJ1-6	few	CASSPRQGGNSPLHF	TGTGCCAGCAGCCCCCGACAGGGTGGTAATTCACCCCTCCACTTT
TRBV6-1	-	TRBJ2-2	many	CASSDRGPGELFF	TGTGCCAGCAGTGATCGCGGGCCCGGGGAGCTGTTTTTT
TRBV6-5	TRBD1	TRBJ1-5	-	CASSYSNRGGQPQHF	TGTGCCAGCAGTTACTCGAACAGGGGAGGTCAGCCCCAGCATTTT
TRBV28	-	TRBJ1-2	once	CASSRGQTNYGYTF	TGTGCCAGCAGCCGCGGACAGACTAACTATGGCTACACCTTC
TRBV28	-	TRBJ1-5	-	CASSRGLRQPQHF	TGTGCCAGCAGTCGGGGTCTGAGGCAGCCCCAGCATTTT
TRBV9	TRBD2	TRBJ2-2	-	CASSIRAGGAGELFF	TGTGCCAGCAGCATAAGAGCGGGGGGCGCCGGGGAGCTGTTTTTT
TRBV19	-	TRBJ1-2	-	CASSAQVSYGYTF	TGTGCCAGTAGTGCACAGGTCTCCTATGGCTACACCTTC
TRBV13	-	TRBJ1-2	-	CASTLDRPYYGYTF	TGTGCCAGCACCTTAGACAGGCCCTACTATGGCTACACCTTC
TRBV5-1	TRBD2	TRBJ2-7	-	CASSLDAGGGDYEQYF	TGCGCCAGCAGCTTGGACGCGGGAGGGGGAGACTACGAGCAGTACTTC
TRBV6-6	TRBD2	TRBJ2-7	-	CASSSLASSYEQYF	TGTGCCAGCAGCTCACTAGCGTCATCCTACGAGCAGTACTTC
TRBV2	-	TRBJ2-3	-	CASSETGLTAQYF	TGTGCCAGCAGTGAAACCGGGTTGACGGCGCAGTATTTT
TRBV11-1	-	TRBJ2-4	-	CASSLAQNGKNIQYF	TGTGCCAGCAGCTTAGCGCAAAACGGTAAAAACATTCAGTACTTC
TRBV9	-	TRBJ2-2	once	CASSVVRSGTGELFF	TGTGCCAGCAGCGTAGTGCGGTCGGGCACCGGGGAGCTGTTTTTT
TRBV29-1	-	TRBJ1-1	-	CSVDPPGNTEAFF	TGCAGCGTCGACCCCCCGGGGAACACTGAAGCTTTCTTT
TRBV7-3	TRBD1	TRBJ1-6	-	CASSSFGTGSNSPLHF	TGTGCCAGCAGCTCCTTCGGGACAGGGAGCAATTCACCCCTCCACTTT
TRBV12-5	TRBD2	TRBJ2-1	-	CASGFAGGSYNEQFF	TGTGCTAGTGGTTTTGCGGGGGGCAGTTACAATGAGCAGTTCTTC
TRBV7-9	TRBD2	TRBJ2-2	-	CASSPSGGVTGELFF	TGTGCCAGCAGCCCTAGCGGGGGCGTCACCGGGGAGCTGTTTTTT
TRBV14	-	TRBJ2-3	-	CASSQVHRSTDTQYF	TGTGCCAGCAGCCAAGTCCACAGATCCACAGATACGCAGTATTTT
TRBV6-2/TRBV6-3	TRBD1	TRBJ1-2	-	CASSLQAGTATNYGYTF	TGTGCCAGCAGTCTCCAAGCCGGGACAGCTACTAACTATGGCTACACCTTC
TRBV19	TRBD1	TRBJ1-1	-	CASSLGGGQTEAFF	TGTGCCAGTAGCCTAGGGGGCGGCCAAACTGAAGCTTTCTTT
TRBV5-1	-	TRBJ2-3	-	CASSLVQGDTQYF	TGCGCCAGCAGCTTAGTGCAGGGAGATACGCAGTATTTT
TRBV28	-	TRBJ2-7	-	CASSAPRGPRSYEQYF	TGTGCCAGCAGTGCACCTAGGGGCCCTCGCTCCTACGAGCAGTACTTC
TRBV5-4	-	TRBJ2-2	few	CASSFSGARFMNTGELFF	TGTGCCAGCAGCTTCTCAGGGGCAAGGTTTATGAACACCGGGGAGCTGTTTTTT
TRBV5-1	TRBD1	TRBJ1-3	-	CASSADRGRNTIYF	TGCGCCAGCAGCGCGGACAGGGGTAGAAACACCATATATTTT
TRBV5-6	-	TRBJ2-3	-	CASSQGGRTDTQYF	TGTGCCAGCAGCCAGGGGGGCCGGACAGATACGCAGTATTTT
TRBV13	-	TRBJ2-7	-	CASSHTGTAHEQYF	TGTGCCAGCAGCCACACTGGAACAGCCCACGAGCAGTACTTC
TRBV27	-	TRBJ1-1	once	CASSLGEGKDTEAFF	TGTGCCAGCAGTTTGGGGGAGGGTAAAGACACTGAAGCTTTCTTT
TRBV4-1	-	TRBJ2-1	-	CASSQGRSEQFF	TGCGCCAGCAGCCAAGGTCGCAGTGAGCAGTTCTTC
TRBV6-2/TRBV6-3	TRBD2	TRBJ2-5	-	CASSIGLAGETQYF	TGTGCCAGCAGCATAGGACTAGCGGGAGAGACCCAGTACTTC
TRBV6-5	-	TRBJ1-4	-	CASRPPSGKLFF	TGTGCCAGCAGACCTCCTTCAGGAAAACTGTTTTTT
TRBV7-9	TRBD2	TRBJ2-1	-	CASSLSKGLAGGGREQFF	TGTGCCAGCAGCTTATCTAAGGGACTAGCGGGAGGAGGACGGGAGCAGTTCTTC
TRBV14	-	TRBJ1-5	-	CASSLYSNQPQHF	TGTGCCAGCAGCCTTTATAGCAATCAGCCCCAGCATTTT
TRBV12-3/TRBV12-4	-	TRBJ1-1	-	CASSLPNTEAFF	TGTGCCAGCAGTTTACCAAACACTGAAGCTTTCTTT
TRBV24-1	-	TRBJ2-1	-	CATSDGGTYRDEQFF	TGTGCCACCAGTGACGGGGGTACTTATCGGGATGAGCAGTTCTTC
TRBV5-1	TRBD1	TRBJ1-2	-	CASSPGTGGYGYTF	TGCGCCAGCAGCCCCGGAACAGGGGGGTATGGCTACACCTTC
TRBV28	-	TRBJ1-5	-	CASSRTVTNQPQHF	TGTGCCAGCAGTCGGACAGTAACTAACCAGCCCCAGCATTTT
TRBV2	-	TRBJ2-7	-	CATSAYEQYF	TGTGCCACGTCAGCCTACGAGCAGTACTTC
TRBV15	-	TRBJ2-7	-	CATSRDFPYEQYF	TGTGCCACCAGCAGGGACTTCCCCTACGAGCAGTACTTC